This T cell receptor beta chain was found in a study of T cells in Graves' hyperthyroidism and ophthalmopathy. The investigators amplified TCR beta CDR3 regions from RNA transcripts. An initial round of RT-PCR targeting the TCR CDR3 relied on the HTBI primer set. TCRdb re-called the multiplex PCR reads through MiXCR, storing one row per CDR3 protein. The sample carries under 350,000 distinct CDR3 sequences, around 23% recorded once. This CDR3 contains 14 residues. Germline CDR1 reads SGHRS; CDR2 reads YFSETQ. Trimming removed 4 bases at V and 1 base at J, with 8 bases between. This clonotype was picked up many times.

The chain couples TRBV5-1 to TRBJ2-2; the D is unclear. The clonotype comes from a woman between 45 and 60 years old with Graves' hyperthyroidism. Sequencing was carried out using blood. As DNA, the CDR3 is TGCGCCAGCAGCCCCGGATTGAACACCGGGGAGCTGTTTTTT. Its translation is CASSPGLNTGELFF. The full variable domain, its missing parts supplied by reference TRBV5-1 and TRBJ2-2, is KAGVTQTPRYLIKTRGQQVTLSCSPISGHRSVSWYQQTPGQGLQFLFEYFSETQRNKGNFPGRFSGRQFSNSRSEMNVSTLELGDSALYLCASSPGLNTGELFFGEGSRLTVL.